The following is a T cell receptor beta chain sequence with its context. These data come from a study of blood T cell dynamics during melanoma immunotherapy. Indicated time point: pre-treatment baseline. No patient had earlier systemic cancer treatment, concurrent immunosuppressants, or another active cancer. The method was immunoSEQ multiplex PCR; TCRdb's version includes in-frame clones alone and lacks a portion of them. The profile covers approximately 15,000 clones, with roughly 84% appearing a single time and almost 4.5% taken by the ten largest. Germline V gene data show CDR1 as MNHNS and CDR2 as SASEGT. Trimming stripped 3 bases from V and 0 bases from J, with 9 bases between. CDR3 length equals 15 residues.

This TCR came from a human donor with melanoma. The input for sequencing was blood, taken from a patient treated with checkpoint blockade. The rearrangement links TRBV6-1 to TRBJ2-1; D remains unclear. In DNA form, the CDR3 reads TGTGCCAGCAGTGAGTCAGGATTCTCCTACAATGAGCAGTTCTTC. This codes for CASSESGFSYNEQFF.